This T cell receptor (beta chain) was recovered during a study of T cell responses to AZD1222 COVID-19 vaccine. Note on this clone: Antigen specificity is unknown.

Study-level results: Baseline antibody screening turned up just six seropositive AZD1222 recipients.

CDR3 size: 13 residues. The V end was cut by 0 bases, the J end by 10 bases, with 10 bases between. CDR1 and CDR2 from the germline V gene are PRHDT and FYEKMQ (reference sequence). Sequenced by immunoSEQ multiplex PCR; TCRdb stores in-frame clones only, minus some. This table holds roughly 120,000 clones, under 90% found once. The chain uses TRBV13 and TRBJ2-1; a possible D gene is TRBD2 (5 bases). The sequence derives from an adult in good health. The source material was peripheral blood, sampled on day 0 of AZD1222 vaccination. CDR3 DNA sequence: TGTGCCAGCAGCTTAGGACGGGGTCGGGAGCAGTTCTTC. Amino acids: CASSLGRGREQFF. Combining the CDR3 with reference TRBV13 and TRBJ2-1 gives the whole variable domain AAGVIQSPRHLIKEKRETATLKCYPIPRHDTVYWYQQGPGQDPQFLISFYEKMQSDKGSIPDRFSAQQFSDYHSELNMSSLELGDSALYFCASSLGRGREQFFGPGTRLTVL.